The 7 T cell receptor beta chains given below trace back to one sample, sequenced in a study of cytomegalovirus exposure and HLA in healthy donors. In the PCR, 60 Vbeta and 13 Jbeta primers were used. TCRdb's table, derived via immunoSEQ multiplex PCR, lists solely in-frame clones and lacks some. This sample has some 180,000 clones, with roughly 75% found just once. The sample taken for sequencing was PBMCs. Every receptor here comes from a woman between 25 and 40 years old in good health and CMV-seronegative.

The DNA of the CDR3 is TGTGCCAGCAGTACCGGACAGGCTGAGATATCCTACGAGCAGTACTTC. Encoded protein: CASSTGQAEISYEQYF. This rearrangement joins TRBV6-6 to TRBJ2-7, with 7 bases lining up with TRBD1. The CDR3 is 16 amino acids. J lost 1 base, V lost 5 bases, and 11 bases had no gene match. The V gene's germline CDR1 is MNHNY and CDR2 SVGAGI (reference sequence).

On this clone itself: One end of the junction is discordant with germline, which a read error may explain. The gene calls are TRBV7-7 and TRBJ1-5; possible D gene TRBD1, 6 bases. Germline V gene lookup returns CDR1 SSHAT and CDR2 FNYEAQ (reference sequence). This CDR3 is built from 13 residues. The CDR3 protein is CASSYRVNQPQHF. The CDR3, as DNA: TGTGCTAGCAGCTACAGGGTCAATCAGCCCCAGCATTTT.

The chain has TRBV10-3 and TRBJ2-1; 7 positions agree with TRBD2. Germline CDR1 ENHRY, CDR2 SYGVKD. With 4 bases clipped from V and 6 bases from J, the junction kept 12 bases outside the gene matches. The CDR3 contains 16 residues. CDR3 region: CAISGDSGGIGNEQFF. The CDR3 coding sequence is TGTGCCATCAGTGGGGACTCGGGGGGTATAGGCAATGAGCAGTTCTTC.

The CDR3 nucleotides are TGTGCCTGGAGTGTATCGGGAAATCAGCCCCAGCATTTT. It yields the protein CAWSVSGNQPQHF. This chain uses TRBV30 with TRBJ1-5; D is uncertain. V lost 0 bases to trimming and J lost 4 bases, with 7 bases between them. CDR1 GTSNPN and CDR2 SVGIG come from the germline V gene (reference sequence). This CDR3 contains 13 residues.

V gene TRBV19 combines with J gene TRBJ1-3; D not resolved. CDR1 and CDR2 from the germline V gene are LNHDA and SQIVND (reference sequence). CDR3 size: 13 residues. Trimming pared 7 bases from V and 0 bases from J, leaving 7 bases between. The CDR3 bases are TGTGCCAGTACACTCATCTCTGGAAACACCATATATTTT. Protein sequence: CASTLISGNTIYF.

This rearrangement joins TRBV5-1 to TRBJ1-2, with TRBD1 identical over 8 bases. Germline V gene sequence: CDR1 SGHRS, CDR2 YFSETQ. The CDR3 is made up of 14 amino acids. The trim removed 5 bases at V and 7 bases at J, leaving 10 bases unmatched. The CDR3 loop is CASRHGQGGFGYTF. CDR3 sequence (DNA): TGCGCCAGCAGACACGGACAGGGCGGCTTTGGCTACACCTTC.

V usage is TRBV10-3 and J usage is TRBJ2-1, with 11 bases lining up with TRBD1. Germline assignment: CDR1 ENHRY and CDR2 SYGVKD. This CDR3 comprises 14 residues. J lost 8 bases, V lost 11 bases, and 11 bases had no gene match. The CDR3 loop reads CAGGGTGGLHEQFF. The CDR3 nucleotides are TGTGCCGGGGGGGGGACAGGGGGTTTGCATGAGCAGTTCTTC.